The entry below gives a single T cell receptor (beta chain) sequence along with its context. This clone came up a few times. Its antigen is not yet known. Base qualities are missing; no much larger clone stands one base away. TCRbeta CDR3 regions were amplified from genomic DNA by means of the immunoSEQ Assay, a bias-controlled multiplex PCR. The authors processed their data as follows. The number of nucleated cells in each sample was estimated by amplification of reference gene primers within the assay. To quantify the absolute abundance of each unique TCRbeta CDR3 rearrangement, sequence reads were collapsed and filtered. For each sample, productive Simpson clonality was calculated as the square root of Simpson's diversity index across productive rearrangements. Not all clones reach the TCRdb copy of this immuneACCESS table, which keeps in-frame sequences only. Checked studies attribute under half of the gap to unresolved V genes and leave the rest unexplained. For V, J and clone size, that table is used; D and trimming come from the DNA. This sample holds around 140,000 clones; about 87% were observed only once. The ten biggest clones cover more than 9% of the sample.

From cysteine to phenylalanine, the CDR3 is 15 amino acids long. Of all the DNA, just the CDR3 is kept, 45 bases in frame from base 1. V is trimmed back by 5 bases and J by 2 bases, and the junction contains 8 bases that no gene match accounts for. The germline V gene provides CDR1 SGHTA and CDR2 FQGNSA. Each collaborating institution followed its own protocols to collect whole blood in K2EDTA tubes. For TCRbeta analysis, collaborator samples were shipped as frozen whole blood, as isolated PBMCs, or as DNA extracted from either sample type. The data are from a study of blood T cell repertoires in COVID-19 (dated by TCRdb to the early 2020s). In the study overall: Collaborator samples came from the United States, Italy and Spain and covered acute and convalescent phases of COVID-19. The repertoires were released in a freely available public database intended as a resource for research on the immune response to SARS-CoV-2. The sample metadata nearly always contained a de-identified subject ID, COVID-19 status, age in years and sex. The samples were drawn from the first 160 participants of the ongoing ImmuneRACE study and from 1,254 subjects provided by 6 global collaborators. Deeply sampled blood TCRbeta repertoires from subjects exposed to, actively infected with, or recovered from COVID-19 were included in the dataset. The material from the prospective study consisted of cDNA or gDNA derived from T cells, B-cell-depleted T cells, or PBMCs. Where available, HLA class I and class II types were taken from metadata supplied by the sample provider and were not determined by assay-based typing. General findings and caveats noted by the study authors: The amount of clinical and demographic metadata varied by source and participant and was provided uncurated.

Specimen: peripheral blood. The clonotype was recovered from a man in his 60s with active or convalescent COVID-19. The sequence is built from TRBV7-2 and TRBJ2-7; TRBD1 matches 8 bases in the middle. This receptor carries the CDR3 CASSQGQGTPYEQYF. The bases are TGTGCCAGCAGCCAAGGACAGGGAACCCCCTACGAGCAGTACTTC.